This T cell receptor (beta chain) was found in a study of blood T cell repertoires in COVID-19. Study overall: Spain, Italy and the United States supplied samples that represented acute and convalescent COVID-19. PBMCs, B-cell-depleted T cells, or T cells provided the cDNA or gDNA that made up the material.

The V gene lost 5 bases and the J gene lost 4 bases, with 8 bases spanning the gap. The CDR3 has 11 amino acids. Germline V gene data show CDR1 as DFQATT and CDR2 as SNEGSKA (reference sequence). Grouping used clinical history reported by participants in a survey and questionnaire. The table came from immunoSEQ multiplex PCR; TCRdb's copy has only in-frame clones and leaves some out. This sample has some 250,000 clones, with approximately 90% found just once. This chain links TRBV20-1 with TRBJ1-2; unclear D gene. Sequencing was done on a sample of PBMCs or T cells enriched from blood (not recorded which). The receptor's source is a man younger than 35 who had recovered from COVID-19. CDR3 in amino acids: CSAWAFYGYTF. CDR3 coding DNA: TGCAGTGCTTGGGCTTTCTATGGCTACACCTTC.